The clone carrying this T cell receptor beta chain was detected a few times. The antigen remains undetermined. These data are taken from a study of blood T cells in healthy people across ages. Combining a sample-barcoded 5' primer with a J-beta primer mix, a second PCR ran for about 7 to 12 cycles. TCRdb fed the 5' RACE reads into MiXCR, producing one record per CDR3 protein. This sample yields about 650,000 distinct CDR3 sequences, of which 45% to 60% are seen a single time; roughly 12% belongs to the top ten. Study-level points and caveats: Naive CD4+ cell counts and diversity both ran higher in long-lived than in aged donors. Since the PBMCs were unsorted, naive and antigen-experienced cells could not be conclusively compared.

Each individual donor underwent a draw of about 11 milliliters of peripheral blood. RNA extraction gave at least 5.5 micrograms of total RNA per sample. This clonotype originated in an elderly woman in good health. Source material: blood.

CDR3 region: CSWGGIADTQYF. The DNA for the CDR3 is TGCAGCTGGGGGGGAATCGCAGATACGCAGTATTTT. The J gene is TRBJ2-3, the V gene TRBV29-1, with 7 bases lining up with TRBD2. The CDR3 has 12 residues. From germline, CDR1 is SQVTM and CDR2 ANQGSEA. V was pared by 8 bases and J by 4 bases, with 6 bases of the junction left unmatched.